This T cell receptor (beta chain) was sequenced during a study of shared clonotypes between healthy human individuals. This clone showed up just a few times. Its antigen is not known. The CDR3 spans 19 residues. General observations from the study: How much donors shared clonotypes was expected to be affected by sequencing depth. Of the naive CD4 clonotypes, approximately 5% were shared across a few donors.

Deep-level settings were used for running the assay. Profiled with immunoSEQ multiplex PCR; TCRdb holds only in-frame clones, not every one. Counted here are about 1.1 million clones, approximately 75% occurring once; the ten biggest clones make up over 0.8%. The sample was memory CD4+ T cells from PBMCs. Subset meaning: CD45RA-negative fraction. The source of this sequence is a man aged 18-30 years in good health. Some clones in this sample may be carry-over from other donors' samples. V gene TRBV21-1 combines with J gene TRBJ2-2. TRBV21-1 is annotated as a pseudogene. CDR3 sequence (DNA): TGTGCCAGCAGCAGAGCCAGAGGGACGGAGGACCAGAACACCGGGGAGCTGTTTTTT. Amino acid sequence: CASSRARGTEDQNTGELFF.